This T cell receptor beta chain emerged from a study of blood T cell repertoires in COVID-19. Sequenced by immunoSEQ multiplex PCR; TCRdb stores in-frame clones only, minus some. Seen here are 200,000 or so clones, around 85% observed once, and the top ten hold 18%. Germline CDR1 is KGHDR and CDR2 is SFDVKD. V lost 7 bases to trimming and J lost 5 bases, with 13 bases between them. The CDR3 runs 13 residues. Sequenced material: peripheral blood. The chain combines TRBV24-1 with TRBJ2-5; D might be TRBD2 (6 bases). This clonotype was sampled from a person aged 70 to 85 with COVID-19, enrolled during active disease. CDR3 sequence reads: CATRGRWAETQYF. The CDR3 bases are TGTGCCACCAGGGGGAGGTGGGCTGAGACCCAGTACTTC.